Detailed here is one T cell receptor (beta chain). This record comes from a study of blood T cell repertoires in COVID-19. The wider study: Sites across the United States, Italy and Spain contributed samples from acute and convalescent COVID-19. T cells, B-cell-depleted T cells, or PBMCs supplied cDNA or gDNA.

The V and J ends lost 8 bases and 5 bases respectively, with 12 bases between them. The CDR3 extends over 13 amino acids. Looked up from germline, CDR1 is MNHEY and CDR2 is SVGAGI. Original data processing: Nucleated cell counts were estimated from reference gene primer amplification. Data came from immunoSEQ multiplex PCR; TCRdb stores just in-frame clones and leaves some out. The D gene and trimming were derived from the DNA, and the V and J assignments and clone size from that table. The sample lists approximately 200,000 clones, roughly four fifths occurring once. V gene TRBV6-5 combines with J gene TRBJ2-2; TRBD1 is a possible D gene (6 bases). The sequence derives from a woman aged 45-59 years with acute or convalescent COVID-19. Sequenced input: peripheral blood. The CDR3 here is CASAPQGTGELFF. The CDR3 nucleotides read TGTGCCAGCGCCCCGCAGGGGACCGGGGAGCTGTTTTTT.